This TCR beta chain emerged from a study of T cell repertoires in cytomegalovirus infection. The study, taken as a whole, reports: HLA-C-restricted CMV-specific TCR beta clonotypes were dominant in the ex vivo response.

MiXCR was run by TCRdb on the reads, yielding one entry per CDR3 protein. The sample yields 200,000 to 300,000 distinct CDR3 sequences, roughly 13% seen once. V lost 3 bases and J lost 7, with 13 bases in between. The CDR3 has 14 residues. As for this clonotype: Its antigen is currently unknown.

The sequence came from a human donor in good health (CMV status not recorded). Some clones in this sample may be carry-over from other donors' samples. Sequenced sample: PBMCs. The chain combines TRBV12-3 or TRBV12-4 with TRBJ1-5; no firm D call. Here the CDR3 reads CASSLGVINQPQHF. CDR3 in DNA: TGTGCCAGCAGTTTGGGAGTAATAAACCAGCCCCAGCATTTT.